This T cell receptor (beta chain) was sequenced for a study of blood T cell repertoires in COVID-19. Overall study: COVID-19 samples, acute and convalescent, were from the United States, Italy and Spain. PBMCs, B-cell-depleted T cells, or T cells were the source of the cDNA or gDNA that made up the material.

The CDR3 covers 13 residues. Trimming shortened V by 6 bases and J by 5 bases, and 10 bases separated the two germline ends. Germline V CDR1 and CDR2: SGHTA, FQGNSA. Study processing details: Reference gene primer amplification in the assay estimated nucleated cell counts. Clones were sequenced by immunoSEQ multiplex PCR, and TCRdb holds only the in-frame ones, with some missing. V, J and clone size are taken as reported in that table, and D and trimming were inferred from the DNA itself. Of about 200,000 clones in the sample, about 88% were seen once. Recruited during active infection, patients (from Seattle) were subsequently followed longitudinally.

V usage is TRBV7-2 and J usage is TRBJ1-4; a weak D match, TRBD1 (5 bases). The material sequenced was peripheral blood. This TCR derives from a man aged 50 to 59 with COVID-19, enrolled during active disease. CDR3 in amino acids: CASRQEMNEKLFF. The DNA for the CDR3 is TGTGCCAGCAGACAGGAGATGAATGAAAAACTGTTTTTT.